These 28 T cell receptor beta chains were all obtained from the same sample, sequenced in a study of cytomegalovirus exposure and HLA in healthy donors. Sequencing was performed with immunoSEQ multiplex PCR; in TCRdb, only in-frame clones are kept and a portion is missing. The repertoire includes 200,000 to 250,000 clones, over 80% of them detected once, and 11% to 15% sits in the top ten. The sequenced material came from PBMCs. The receptor source for this set is a young woman in good health and CMV-seropositive.

The V call is TRBV29-1, the J call TRBJ2-5; 11 bases agree with TRBD2. The CDR3 has 13 amino acids. Germline V lookup: CDR1 SQVTM, CDR2 ANQGSEA. V gave up 6 bases and J gave up 5 bases; unmatched junction bases: 5. DNA for the CDR3: TGCAGCGTGACTAGCGGGAACTACGAGACCCAGTACTTC. It specifies CSVTSGNYETQYF. The full variable domain, rest sourced from reference TRBV29-1 and TRBJ2-5, is SAVISQKPSRDICQRGTSLTIQCQVDSQVTMMFWYRQQPGQSLTLIATANQGSEATYESGFVIDKFPISRPNLTFSTLTVSNMSPEDSSIYLCSVTSGNYETQYFGPGTRLLVL.

This chain links TRBV9 with TRBJ1-1; D might be TRBD1 (5 bases). Germline V CDR1 and CDR2: SGDLS, YYNGEE. The CDR3 is 15 residues long. V was cut by 0 bases and J by 4 bases, with 13 bases left in between. The CDR3 region has the DNA TGTGCCAGCAGCGTAGACCGGGGGTGGAGCACTGAAGCTTTCTTT. Protein product: CASSVDRGWSTEAFF.

V and J are TRBV7-2 and TRBJ1-1; no clear D. The V gene lost 3 bases and the J gene lost 8 bases, with 13 bases spanning the gap. CDR1 SGHTA and CDR2 FQGNSA come from the germline V gene. The length of the CDR3 is 13 residues. Here the CDR3 reads CASSLDRMVEAFF. The CDR3 nucleotides are TGTGCCAGCAGCTTGGATCGAATGGTAGAAGCTTTCTTT.

The rearrangement joins TRBV7-3 to TRBJ2-3, with 8 nucleotides matching TRBD2. Losses at the gene ends were 5 bases for V and 1 base for J; bases not matched to a gene: 8. The CDR3 runs 16 residues. Germline CDR1 reads SGHTA; CDR2 reads FQGTGA. The CDR3 DNA follows: TGTGCCAGCAGCACCATTAGCGGGACCGGCACAGATACGCAGTATTTT. This encodes CASSTISGTGTDTQYF.

The rearrangement uses TRBV14 and TRBJ1-2; a weak D match, TRBD1 (6 bases). Trimming shortened V by 5 bases and J by 8 bases, and 18 bases separated the two germline ends. The CDR3 is 14 amino acids. CDR1 and CDR2 (germline): SGHDN, FVKESK. In DNA form, the CDR3 reads TGTGCCAGCAGCTCCTCCTACAGGGCTGGGGGCTACACCTTC. This sequence encodes CASSSSYRAGGYTF.

The chain uses TRBV15 and TRBJ2-7, with TRBD2 matching 14 bases. The germline V gene has CDR1 LNHNV and CDR2 YYDKDF (reference sequence). The CDR3 extends over 18 amino acids. V shed 0 bases, J shed 2 bases, and the junction held 6 bases outside the gene matches. The CDR3 sequence is CATSRDRLAGGKPYEQYF. The CDR3 DNA reads as TGTGCCACCAGCAGAGATCGACTAGCGGGAGGGAAACCCTACGAGCAGTACTTC.

The V call is TRBV9, the J call TRBJ2-7; 8 bases map to TRBD2. Per the germline V gene, CDR1 is SGDLS and CDR2 is YYNGEE. The trim removed 4 bases at V and 3 bases at J, leaving 3 bases unmatched. The CDR3 totals 13 residues. This CDR3 reads CASSMGLDYEQYF. CDR3 DNA: TGTGCCAGCAGCATGGGACTAGACTACGAGCAGTACTTC. Variable domain in full (rest from reference TRBV9 and TRBJ2-7): DSGVTQTPKHLITATGQRVTLRCSPRSGDLSVYWYQQSLDQGLQFLIQYYNGEERAKGNILERFSAQQFPDLHSELNLSSLELGDSALYFCASSMGLDYEQYFGPGTRLTVT.

The J gene is TRBJ1-1, the V gene TRBV5-1; a possible D gene is TRBD1 (5 bases). This CDR3 has 13 residues. Trimming cost V 3 bases and J 0 bases, with 6 bases left between them. The germline V gene encodes CDR1 SGHRS and CDR2 YFSETQ. CDR3: CASSSDMNTEAFF. CDR3 nucleotide sequence: TGCGCCAGCAGCTCGGACATGAACACTGAAGCTTTCTTT.

V gene TRBV2 combines with J gene TRBJ1-5, with a weak D call TRBD1 (6 bases). The germline V gene has CDR1 SNHLY and CDR2 FYNNEI. CDR3 length: 15 residues. V was cut by 6 bases and J by 0 bases, with 12 bases left in between. The CDR3 nucleotides read TGTGCCAGCAGCGTTACAGGGAATAGCAATCAGCCCCAGCATTTT. Protein sequence: CASSVTGNSNQPQHF.

This sequence joins TRBV28 and TRBJ1-2; TRBD1 might be the D (5 bases). The CDR3 runs to 13 residues. Germline CDR1 reads MDHEN; CDR2 reads SYDVKM. V lost 7 bases to trimming and J lost 8 bases, with 17 bases between them. The CDR3 nucleotides read TGTGCCAGCACCTCGACAGTGGGCCAAGGCTACACCTTC. Amino acids: CASTSTVGQGYTF.

The V call is TRBV5-7, the J call TRBJ2-5; 7 nucleotides align to TRBD1. TRBV5-7 falls under the ORF class, with uncertain function. This CDR3 contains 18 residues. V was clipped by 3 bases and J by 5 bases; unmatched bases: 19. As DNA, the CDR3 is TGTGCCAGCAGCTCGGACAAGAAAGGGGGCTTATTGGAGGAGACCCAGTACTTC. This sequence encodes CASSSDKKGGLLEETQYF.

The J gene is TRBJ1-1, the V gene TRBV25-1; a possible D gene is TRBD1 (5 bases). Germline V gene sequence: CDR1 MGHDK, CDR2 SYGVNS. With 3 bases removed from V and 5 bases from J, the gap between germline ends came to 10 bases. The CDR3 length is 13 residues. In DNA form, the CDR3 reads TGTGCCAGCAGTGACTTTGGGGCAACTGAAGCTTTCTTT. This translates into CASSDFGATEAFF.

The genes are TRBV6-1 and TRBJ2-7, with D unclear. Germline CDR1 reads MNHNS; CDR2 reads SASEGT. This CDR3 is 16 amino acids long. The V end was cut by 0 bases, the J end by 3 bases, with 15 bases between. CDR3 protein: CASSEAQLVQIYEQYF. The CDR3 DNA follows: TGTGCCAGCAGTGAAGCGCAGCTTGTACAGATCTACGAGCAGTACTTC.

The rearrangement uses TRBV28 and TRBJ1-2; TRBD1 agrees at 8 bases. There are 16 residues in the CDR3. Trimming took 7 bases from V and 2 from J; bases not matched to a gene: 12. Germline lookup yields CDR1 MDHEN and CDR2 SYDVKM. The CDR3 DNA is TGTGCCAGCAATTCTCTTCTCCGGGACAGGAACTATGGCTACACCTTC. It encodes CASNSLLRDRNYGYTF.

This sequence joins TRBV5-4 and TRBJ2-1; D possibly corresponds to TRBD1 (6 bases). The ends were cut back, 4 bases at V and 2 bases at J, with 13 bases in the middle. The CDR3 is 15 amino acids. Germline CDR1 is SGHNT and CDR2 is YYREEE (reference sequence). The CDR3 DNA reads TGTGCCAGCAGCGAACCGGGACAAGCCTACAATGAGCAGTTCTTC. It codes for CASSEPGQAYNEQFF.

This clone was observed a single time. V is TRBV7-9 and J is TRBJ2-1, with a possible D match to TRBD2 (5 bases). The CDR3 loop spans 15 amino acids. Between the trimmed V and J ends, which lost 6 bases and 0 bases, there was a span of 12 bases. Germline V gene sequence: CDR1 SEHNR, CDR2 FQNEAQ (reference sequence). The CDR3 region has the DNA TGTGCCAGCAGACAAGTAGCGAGCTCCTACAATGAGCAGTTCTTC. Protein product: CASRQVASSYNEQFF.

The chain is built from TRBV6-1 and TRBJ1-5; D is unclear. In germline, CDR1 is MNHNS, CDR2 SASEGT. V dropped 3 bases and J dropped 5 bases, with 8 bases sitting between them. CDR3 length: 13 residues. The CDR3 region has the DNA TGTGCCAGCAGTGATAAGGGAGATCAGCCCCAGCATTTT. Its protein is CASSDKGDQPQHF.

The chain has TRBV30 and TRBJ1-2; maybe TRBD1 (6 bases). The CDR3 covers 14 residues. V lost 0 bases and J 2 bases, leaving 10 bases between the germline ends. Germline lookup yields CDR1 GTSNPN and CDR2 SVGIG (reference sequence). CDR3 DNA sequence: TGTGCCTGGAGTGTGGCAGGACAGAACTATGGCTACACCTTC. Its protein product is CAWSVAGQNYGYTF.

This clone was detected once. The rearrangement joins TRBV2 to TRBJ1-1; a weak D match, TRBD1 (6 bases). This CDR3 comprises 11 residues. Looked up from germline, CDR1 is SNHLY and CDR2 is FYNNEI. Trimming stripped 7 bases from V and 5 bases from J, with 8 bases between. The CDR3 reads CASTQGTEAFF. The CDR3 region has the DNA TGTGCCAGCACTCAGGGGACTGAAGCTTTCTTT.

The DNA of the CDR3 is TGTGCCAGCTTTGGGGTTCTTCCTGAGACAGGGCCAAGGTATGGCTACACCTTC. It yields the protein CASFGVLPETGPRYGYTF. This chain connects TRBV6-4 to TRBJ1-2; 7 bases map to TRBD1. J was trimmed by 5 bases and V by 8 bases; bases with no gene match: 23. Germline V gene lookup returns CDR1 MRHNA and CDR2 SNTAGT. CDR3 length equals 18 residues.

V gene TRBV30 combines with J gene TRBJ2-1, with 9 bases aligning to TRBD2. There are 14 residues in the CDR3. Looked up from germline, CDR1 is GTSNPN and CDR2 is SVGIG (reference sequence). V trimming: 2 bases; J trimming: 9 bases; junction bases outside the gene matches: 8. In DNA, the CDR3 is TGTGCCTGGAGTCGGAGCGGGAGGCCCATTGAGCAGTTCTTC. This translates into CAWSRSGRPIEQFF.

V and J are TRBV19 and TRBJ2-7; D is possibly TRBD2 (5 bases). CDR3 length: 12 amino acids. The germline V gene encodes CDR1 LNHDA and CDR2 SQIVND (reference sequence). Deletions cut 8 bases from V and 6 bases from J, with 14 bases between. DNA for the CDR3: TGTGCCAGTGGGAGTCCGGTTAGCGAGCAGTACTTC. It yields the protein CASGSPVSEQYF.

This clone was seen only once. The V and J genes are TRBV4-1 and TRBJ2-7; TRBD2 matches 12 bases. CDR1 is MGHRA and CDR2 is YSYEKL in the germline V gene. The CDR3 contains 19 residues. The V gene end was trimmed by 0 bases and the J gene end by 6 bases; junction bases not matched to a gene: 15. CDR3 coding DNA: TGCGCCAGCAGCCAAGATTGGCGACTAGCGGGAGTCCCGGGCGTCGAGCAGTACTTC. This codes for CASSQDWRLAGVPGVEQYF.

The chain recombines TRBV13 with TRBJ2-7; 7 bases line up with TRBD2. The trim removed 3 bases at V and 4 bases at J, leaving 6 bases unmatched. From germline, CDR1 is PRHDT and CDR2 FYEKMQ (reference sequence). The length of the CDR3 is 14 residues. CDR3 sequence: CASSLGTTQYEQYF. The CDR3 DNA reads as TGTGCCAGCAGCTTGGGGACTACCCAATACGAGCAGTACTTC.

This clone was seen only a few times. V is TRBV30 and J is TRBJ2-3, with D possibly being TRBD2 (5 bases). CDR3 length: 14 amino acids. The germline gives CDR1 GTSNPN, CDR2 SVGIG (reference sequence). Trimming left V 4 bases short and J 0 bases short, with 11 bases between. CDR3 bases: TGTGCCTGGAAAGAGGGCATCAGCACAGATACGCAGTATTTT. Its protein product is CAWKEGISTDTQYF.

This clone has at least ten counts. The CDR3 DNA follows: TGTGCCAGCAGTGAGGCGTCTAGCGGCCCCTACGAGCAGTACTTC. It yields the protein CASSEASSGPYEQYF. The chain carries TRBV6-1 and TRBJ2-7; 7 bases are a match to TRBD2. Germline assignment: CDR1 MNHNS and CDR2 SASEGT. The CDR3 contains 15 residues. With 3 bases clipped from V and 2 bases from J, the junction kept 7 bases outside the gene matches.

The V and J genes are TRBV4-1 and TRBJ1-2, with TRBD1 matching 7 bases. J was trimmed by 7 bases and V by 1 base; bases with no gene match: 9. The CDR3 is 15 amino acids. Germline CDR1 MGHRA, CDR2 YSYEKL. The CDR3 DNA reads TGCGCCAGCAGCCAAGTCGACAGGGTTGGATCTGGCTACACCTTC. Translated, it gives CASSQVDRVGSGYTF.

The chain employs TRBV9 and TRBJ2-1; 9 positions match TRBD2. The CDR3 consists of 16 residues. With 0 bases clipped from V and 6 bases from J, the junction kept 7 bases outside the gene matches. Germline-derived CDR1 and CDR2 are SGDLS and YYNGEE. CDR3 DNA sequence: TGTGCCAGCAGCGTAGTAGGCGGGAGGGCCGTCAATGAGCAGTTCTTC. Its translation is CASSVVGGRAVNEQFF.